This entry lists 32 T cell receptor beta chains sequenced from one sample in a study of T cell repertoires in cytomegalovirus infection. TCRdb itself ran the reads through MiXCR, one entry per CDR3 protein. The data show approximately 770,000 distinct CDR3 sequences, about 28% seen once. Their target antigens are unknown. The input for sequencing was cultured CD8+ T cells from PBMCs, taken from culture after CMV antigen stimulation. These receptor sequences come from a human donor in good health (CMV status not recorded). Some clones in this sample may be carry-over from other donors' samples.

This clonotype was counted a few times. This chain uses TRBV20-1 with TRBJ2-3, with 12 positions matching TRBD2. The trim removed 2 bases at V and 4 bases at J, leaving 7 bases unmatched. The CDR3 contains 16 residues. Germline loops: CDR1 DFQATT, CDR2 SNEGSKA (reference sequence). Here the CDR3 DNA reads TGCAGTGCTAGACCCCGGGCTAGCGGGGGGGCAGATACGCAGTATTTT. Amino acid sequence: CSARPRASGGADTQYF.

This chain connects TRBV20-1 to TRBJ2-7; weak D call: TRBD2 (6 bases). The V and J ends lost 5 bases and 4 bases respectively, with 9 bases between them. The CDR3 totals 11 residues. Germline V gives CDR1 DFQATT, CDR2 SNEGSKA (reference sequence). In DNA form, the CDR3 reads TGCAGTGCTCCTAGCGCTTACGAGCAGTACTTC. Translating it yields CSAPSAYEQYF.

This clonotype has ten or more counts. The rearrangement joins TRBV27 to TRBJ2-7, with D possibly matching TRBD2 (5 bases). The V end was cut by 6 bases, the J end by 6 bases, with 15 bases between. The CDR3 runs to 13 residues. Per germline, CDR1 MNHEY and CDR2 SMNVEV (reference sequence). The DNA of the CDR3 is TGTGCCAGCAGCCGATCCGGGGTTAGCGAGCAGTACTTC. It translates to CASSRSGVSEQYF.

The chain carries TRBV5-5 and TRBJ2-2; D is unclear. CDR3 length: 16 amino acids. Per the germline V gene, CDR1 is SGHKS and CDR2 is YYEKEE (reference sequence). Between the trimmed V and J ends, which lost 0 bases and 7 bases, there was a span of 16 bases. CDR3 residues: CASSLEVIPTSGELFF. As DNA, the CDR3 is TGTGCCAGCAGCTTGGAAGTGATACCAACCAGCGGGGAGCTGTTTTTT.

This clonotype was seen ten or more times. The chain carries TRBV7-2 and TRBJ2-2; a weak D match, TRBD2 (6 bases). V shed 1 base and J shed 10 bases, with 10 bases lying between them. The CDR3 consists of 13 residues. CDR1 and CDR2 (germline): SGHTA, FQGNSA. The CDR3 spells CASSLESSVELFF. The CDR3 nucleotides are TGTGCCAGCAGCTTAGAATCTAGCGTGGAGCTGTTTTTT.

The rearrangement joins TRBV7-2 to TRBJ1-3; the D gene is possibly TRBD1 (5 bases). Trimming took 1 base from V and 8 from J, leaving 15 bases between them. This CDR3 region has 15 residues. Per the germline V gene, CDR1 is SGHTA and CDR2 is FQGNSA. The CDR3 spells CASSLVPRVGYTIYF. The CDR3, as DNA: TGTGCCAGCAGCTTAGTGCCCAGGGTAGGATACACCATATATTTT.

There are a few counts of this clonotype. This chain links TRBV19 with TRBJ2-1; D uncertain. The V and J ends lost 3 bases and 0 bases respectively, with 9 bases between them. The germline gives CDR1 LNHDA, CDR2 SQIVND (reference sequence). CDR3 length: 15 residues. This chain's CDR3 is CASSIKGSSYNEQFF. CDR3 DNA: TGTGCCAGTAGTATCAAGGGAAGCTCCTACAATGAGCAGTTCTTC.

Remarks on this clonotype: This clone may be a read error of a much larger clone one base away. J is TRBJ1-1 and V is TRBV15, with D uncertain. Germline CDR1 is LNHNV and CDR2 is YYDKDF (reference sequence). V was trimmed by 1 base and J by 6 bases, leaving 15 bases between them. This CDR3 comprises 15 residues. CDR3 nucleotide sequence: TGTGCCACCAGCAGAGTACGCGGTGGTATGTCTGAAGCTTTCTTT. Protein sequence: CATSRVRGGMSEAFF.

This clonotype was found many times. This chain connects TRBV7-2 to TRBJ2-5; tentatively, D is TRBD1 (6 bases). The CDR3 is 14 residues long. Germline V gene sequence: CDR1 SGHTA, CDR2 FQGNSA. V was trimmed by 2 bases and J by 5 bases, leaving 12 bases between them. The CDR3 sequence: CASSLNRVTETQYF. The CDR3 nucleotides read TGTGCCAGCAGCTTAAACAGGGTGACGGAGACCCAGTACTTC.

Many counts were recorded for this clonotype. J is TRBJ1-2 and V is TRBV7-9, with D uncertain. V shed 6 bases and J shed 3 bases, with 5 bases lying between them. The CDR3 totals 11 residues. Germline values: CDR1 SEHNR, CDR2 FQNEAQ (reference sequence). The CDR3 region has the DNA TGTGCCAGCAGTTTGGACTATGGCTACACCTTC. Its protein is CASSLDYGYTF.

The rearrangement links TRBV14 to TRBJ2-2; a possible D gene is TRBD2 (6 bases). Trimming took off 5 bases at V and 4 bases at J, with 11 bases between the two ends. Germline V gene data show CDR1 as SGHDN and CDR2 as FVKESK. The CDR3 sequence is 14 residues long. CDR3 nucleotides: TGTGCCAGCAGCAGGGGAGGCCTCACCGGGGAGCTGTTTTTT. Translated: CASSRGGLTGELFF.

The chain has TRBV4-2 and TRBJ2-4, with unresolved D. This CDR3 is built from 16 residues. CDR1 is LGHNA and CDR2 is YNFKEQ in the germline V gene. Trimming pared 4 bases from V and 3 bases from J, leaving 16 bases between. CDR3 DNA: TGTGCCAGCAGCCCGCTTGACAATTTGGGCAAAAACATTCAGTACTTC. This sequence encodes CASSPLDNLGKNIQYF.

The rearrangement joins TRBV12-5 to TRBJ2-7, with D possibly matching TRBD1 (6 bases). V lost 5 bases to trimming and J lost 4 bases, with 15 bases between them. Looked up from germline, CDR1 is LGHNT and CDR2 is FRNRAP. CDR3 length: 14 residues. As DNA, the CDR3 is TGTGCTAGTGGTGCAGGGGAGAGGGCGTACGAGCAGTACTTC. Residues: CASGAGERAYEQYF.

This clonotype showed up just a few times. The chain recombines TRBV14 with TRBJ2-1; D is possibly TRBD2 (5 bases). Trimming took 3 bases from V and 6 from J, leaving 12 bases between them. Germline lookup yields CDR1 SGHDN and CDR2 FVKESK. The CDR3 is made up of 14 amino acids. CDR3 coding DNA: TGTGCCAGCAGCCACCCCGGGATTCGCAATGAGCAGTTCTTC. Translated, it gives CASSHPGIRNEQFF. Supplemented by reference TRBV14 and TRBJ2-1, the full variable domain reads EAGVTQFPSHSVIEKGQTVTLRCDPISGHDNLYWYRRVMGKEIKFLLHFVKESKQDESGMPNNRFLAERTGGTYSTLKVQPAELEDSGVYFCASSHPGIRNEQFFGPGTRLTVL.

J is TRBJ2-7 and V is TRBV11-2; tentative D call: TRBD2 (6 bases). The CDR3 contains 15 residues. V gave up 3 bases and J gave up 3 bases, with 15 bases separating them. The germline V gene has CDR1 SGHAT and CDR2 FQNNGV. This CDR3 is CASSFRRGRGYEQYV. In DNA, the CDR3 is TGTGCCAGCAGCTTCAGGCGGGGCCGGGGCTACGAGCAGTACGTC.

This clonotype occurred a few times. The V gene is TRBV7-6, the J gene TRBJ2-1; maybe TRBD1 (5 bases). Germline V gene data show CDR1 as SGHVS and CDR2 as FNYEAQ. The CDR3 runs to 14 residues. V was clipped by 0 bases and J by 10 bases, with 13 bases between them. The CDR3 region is CASSLATGRGEQFF. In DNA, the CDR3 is TGTGCCAGCAGCTTAGCTACCGGTAGGGGAGAGCAGTTCTTC.

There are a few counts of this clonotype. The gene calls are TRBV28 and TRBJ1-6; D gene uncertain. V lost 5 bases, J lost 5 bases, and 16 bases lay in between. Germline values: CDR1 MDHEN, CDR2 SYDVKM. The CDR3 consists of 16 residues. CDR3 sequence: CASSPLPQADNSPLHF. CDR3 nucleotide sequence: TGTGCCAGCAGTCCCCTTCCCCAAGCTGATAATTCACCCCTCCACTTT.

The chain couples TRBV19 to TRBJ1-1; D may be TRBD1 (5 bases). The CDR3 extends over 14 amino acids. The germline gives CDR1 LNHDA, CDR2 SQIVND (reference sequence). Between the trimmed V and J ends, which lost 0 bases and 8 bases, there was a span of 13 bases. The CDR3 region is CASSIDLKGLEAFF. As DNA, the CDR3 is TGTGCCAGTAGTATAGATTTGAAGGGGTTGGAAGCTTTCTTT.

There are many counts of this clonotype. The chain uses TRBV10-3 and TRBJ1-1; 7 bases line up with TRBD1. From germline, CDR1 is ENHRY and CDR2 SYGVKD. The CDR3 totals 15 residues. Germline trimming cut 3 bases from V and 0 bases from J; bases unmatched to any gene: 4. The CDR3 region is CAISDRDSLNTEAFF. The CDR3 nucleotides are TGTGCCATCAGTGACCGGGACAGCCTGAACACTGAAGCTTTCTTT.

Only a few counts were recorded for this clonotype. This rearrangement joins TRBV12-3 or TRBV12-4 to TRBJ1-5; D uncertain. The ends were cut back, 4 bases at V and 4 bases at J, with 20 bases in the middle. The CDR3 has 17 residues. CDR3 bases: TGTGCCAGCAGTTCGGGTCCTTTCCTCCTGGAAAATCAGCCCCAGCATTTT. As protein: CASSSGPFLLENQPQHF.

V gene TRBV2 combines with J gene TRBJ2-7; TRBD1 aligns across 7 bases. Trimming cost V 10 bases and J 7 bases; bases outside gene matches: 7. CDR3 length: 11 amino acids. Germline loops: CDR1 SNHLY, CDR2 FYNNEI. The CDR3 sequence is CATWDRREQYF. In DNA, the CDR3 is TGTGCCACATGGGACAGACGGGAGCAGTACTTC. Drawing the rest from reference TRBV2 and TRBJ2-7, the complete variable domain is EPEVTQTPSHQVTQMGQEVILRCVPISNHLYFYWYRQILGQKVEFLVSFYNNEISEKSEIFDDQFSVERPDGSNFTLKIRSTKLEDSAMYFCATWDRREQYFGPGTRLTVT.

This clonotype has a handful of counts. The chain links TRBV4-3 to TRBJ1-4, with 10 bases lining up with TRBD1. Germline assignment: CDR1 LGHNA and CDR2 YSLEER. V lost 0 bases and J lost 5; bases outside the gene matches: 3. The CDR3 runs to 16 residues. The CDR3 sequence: CASSQEPGQGNEKLFF. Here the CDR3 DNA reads TGCGCCAGCAGCCAAGAACCGGGACAGGGGAATGAAAAACTGTTTTTT.

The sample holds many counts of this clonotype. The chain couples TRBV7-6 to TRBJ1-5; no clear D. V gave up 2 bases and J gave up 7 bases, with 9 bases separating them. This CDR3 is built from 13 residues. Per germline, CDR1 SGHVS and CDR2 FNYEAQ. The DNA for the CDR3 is TGTGCCAGCAGCTTATTGGCAAGCCAGCCCCAGCATTTT. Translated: CASSLLASQPQHF. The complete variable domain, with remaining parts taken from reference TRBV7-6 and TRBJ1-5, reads GAGVSQSPRYKVTKRGQDVALRCDPISGHVSLYWYRQALGQGPEFLTYFNYEAQQDKSGLPNDRFSAERPEGSISTLTIQRTEQRDSAMYRCASSLLASQPQHFGDGTRLSIL.

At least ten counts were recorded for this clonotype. This CDR3 reads CASSSIDGTYNSPLHF. CDR3 sequence (DNA): TGTGCCAGCAGCTCTATTGACGGAACCTATAATTCACCCCTCCACTTT. The chain employs TRBV7-2 and TRBJ1-6; D unresolved. There are 16 residues in the CDR3. CDR1 is SGHTA and CDR2 is FQGNSA in the germline V gene. Trimming removed 4 bases from V and 2 bases from J, with 12 bases in between.

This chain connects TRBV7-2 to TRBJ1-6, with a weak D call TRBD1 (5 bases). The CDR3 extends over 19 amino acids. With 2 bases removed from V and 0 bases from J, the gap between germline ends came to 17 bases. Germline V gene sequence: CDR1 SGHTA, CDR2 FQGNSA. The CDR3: CASSLRRAGLGSYNSPLHF. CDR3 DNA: TGTGCCAGCAGCTTAAGAAGGGCAGGGTTGGGCTCCTATAATTCACCCCTCCACTTT.

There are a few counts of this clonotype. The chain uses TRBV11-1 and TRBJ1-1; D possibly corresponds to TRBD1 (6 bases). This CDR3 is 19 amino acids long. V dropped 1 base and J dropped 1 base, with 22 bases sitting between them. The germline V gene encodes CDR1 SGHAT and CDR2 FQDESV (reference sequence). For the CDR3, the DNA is TGTGCCAGCAGCTTAGGGGCAGACGGGGGCAGGGATTGGAACACTGAAGCTTTCTTT. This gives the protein CASSLGADGGRDWNTEAFF.

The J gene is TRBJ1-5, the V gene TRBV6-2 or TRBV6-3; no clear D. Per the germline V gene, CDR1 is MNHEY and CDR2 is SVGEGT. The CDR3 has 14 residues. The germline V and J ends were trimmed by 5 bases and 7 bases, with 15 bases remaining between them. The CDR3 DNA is TGTGCCAGCAGTCGAAAAGGCACTTGGCAGCCCCAGCATTTT. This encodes CASSRKGTWQPQHF.

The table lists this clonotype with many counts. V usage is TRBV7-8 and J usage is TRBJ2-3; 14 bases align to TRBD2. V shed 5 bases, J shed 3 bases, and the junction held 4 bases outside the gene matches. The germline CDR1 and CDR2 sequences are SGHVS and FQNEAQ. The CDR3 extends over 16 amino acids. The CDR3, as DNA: TGTGCCAGCAGCACCCGGACTAGCGGGGGGACAGATACGCAGTATTTT. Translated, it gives CASSTRTSGGTDTQYF.

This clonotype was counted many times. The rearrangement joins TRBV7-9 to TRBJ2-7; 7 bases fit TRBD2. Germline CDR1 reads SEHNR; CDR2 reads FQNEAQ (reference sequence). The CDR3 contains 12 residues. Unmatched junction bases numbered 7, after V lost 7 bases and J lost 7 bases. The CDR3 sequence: CASNPGGGEQYF. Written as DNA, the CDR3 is TGTGCCAGCAACCCTGGGGGGGGTGAGCAGTACTTC.

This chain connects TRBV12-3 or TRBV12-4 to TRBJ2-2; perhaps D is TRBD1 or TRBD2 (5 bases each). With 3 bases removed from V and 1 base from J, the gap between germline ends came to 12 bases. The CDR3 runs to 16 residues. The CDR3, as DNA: TGTGCCAGCAGTTTCGGACTTAGGGGGAACACCGGGGAGCTGTTTTTT. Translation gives CASSFGLRGNTGELFF.

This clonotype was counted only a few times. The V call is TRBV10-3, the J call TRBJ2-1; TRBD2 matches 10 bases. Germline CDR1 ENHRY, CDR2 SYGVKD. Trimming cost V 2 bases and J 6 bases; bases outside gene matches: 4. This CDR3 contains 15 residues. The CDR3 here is CAISEKRGGFNEQFF. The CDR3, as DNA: TGTGCCATCAGTGAGAAGCGGGGGGGCTTCAATGAGCAGTTCTTC.

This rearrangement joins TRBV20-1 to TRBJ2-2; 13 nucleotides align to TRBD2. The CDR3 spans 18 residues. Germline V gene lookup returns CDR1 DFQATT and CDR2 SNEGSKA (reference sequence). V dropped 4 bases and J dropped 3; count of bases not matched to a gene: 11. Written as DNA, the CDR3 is TGCAGTGCTAAGGCTCTGACTAGCGGGGGGCAGGACACCGGGGAGCTGTTTTTT. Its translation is CSAKALTSGGQDTGELFF.